The sequence of this TCR beta chain was determined in a study of T cell responses to AZD1222 COVID-19 vaccine. The data were produced by immunoSEQ multiplex PCR, yet TCRdb's version contains in-frame clones alone and is incomplete. The repertoire holds approximately 74,000 clones, roughly 85% seen once, with roughly 2.7% in the top ten. CDR3 length: 11 amino acids. Germline assignment: CDR1 GTSNPN and CDR2 SVGIG (reference sequence). Trimming removed 4 bases at V and 4 bases at J, with 7 bases between. Sequenced material: peripheral blood, taken on day 0 of AZD1222 vaccination. This TCR derives from an adult in good health. The V call is TRBV30, the J call TRBJ1-2, with D hard to call. DNA for the CDR3: TGTGCCTGGACAGAGCGCTATGGCTACACCTTC. The encoded protein is CAWTERYGYTF.